A selection of T cell receptor beta chains follows, all from one sample in a study of radiotherapy plus CTLA-4 blockade in lung cancer. Profiling relied on immunoSEQ multiplex PCR, and the TCRdb table lists in-frame clones only, not all of them. The repertoire holds 35,000 to 55,000 clones, with 65% to 75% as singletons. The sample in question was peripheral blood, obtained from a patient treated with radiotherapy plus ipilimumab. The origin of the receptors is a human donor with non-small cell lung cancer who had a partial response to radiotherapy plus ipilimumab. CDR3s include the opening cysteine and the closing phenylalanine or tryptophan. The D gene is left open where the match is weak.

D gene: -; J gene: TRBJ2-7; V gene: TRBV7-9; CDR3 protein: CASSLARGEQYF; CDR3 DNA: TGTGCCAGCAGCCTTGCACGGGGCGAGCAGTACTTC